This is a list of T cell receptor beta chains from one sample in a study of shared T cell receptors in the human thymus. Produced via immunoSEQ multiplex PCR; TCRdb's table is partial and in-frame only. The sample contains under 700,000 clones, approximately 80% of which appear only once. These same records also appear under a second study, on human thymus T cells.

The sequenced sample consisted of thymocytes. The receptor set was obtained from a boy in the first two years of life with a congenital heart defect. Both conserved end residues are part of each CDR3. D genes are given only for firm matches. Not every row has a clone size; where given, it reads once, few, many or a size class.

j_gene: TRBJ2-1; v_gene: TRBV28; abundance: NA; d_gene: TRBD1; len: 13; CDR3aa: CASKTGGSNEQFF; CDR3nt: TGTGCCAGCAAAACAGGGGGGAGCAATGAGCAGTTCTTC
j_gene: TRBJ2-1; v_gene: TRBV5-1; abundance: once; d_gene: TRBD2; len: 16; CDR3aa: CASSLARLAGDHEQFF; CDR3nt: TGCGCCAGCAGCTTGGCCCGGCTAGCGGGAGACCATGAGCAGTTCTTC
j_gene: TRBJ1-1; v_gene: TRBV7-2; abundance: NA; d_gene: TRBD1; len: 16; CDR3aa: CASSSWTGIMNTEAFF; CDR3nt: TGTGCCAGCAGCTCCTGGACAGGGATCATGAACACTGAAGCTTTCTTT
j_gene: TRBJ2-1; v_gene: TRBV28; abundance: NA; d_gene: TRBD2; len: 15; CDR3aa: CASNLGLAGVNEQFF; CDR3nt: TGTGCCAGCAATCTGGGACTAGCGGGAGTCAATGAGCAGTTCTTC
j_gene: TRBJ2-7; v_gene: TRBV4-1; abundance: NA; d_gene: NA; len: 16; CDR3aa: CASSQEMGLPHYEQYF; CDR3nt: TGCGCCAGCAGCCAAGAAATGGGACTTCCACACTACGAGCAGTACTTC
j_gene: TRBJ1-3; v_gene: TRBV7-2; abundance: once; d_gene: NA; len: 16; CDR3aa: CASSPYPDSSGNTIYF; CDR3nt: TGTGCCAGCAGCCCCTATCCAGACAGTTCTGGAAACACCATATATTTT
j_gene: TRBJ2-1; v_gene: TRBV7-9; abundance: once; d_gene: TRBD1; len: 15; CDR3aa: CAYPRGGTGGNQQFF; CDR3nt: TGTGCCTACCCCAGGGGGGGGACAGGGGGAAATCAGCAGTTCTTC
j_gene: TRBJ2-5; v_gene: TRBV6-6; abundance: few; d_gene: NA; len: 15; CDR3aa: CASRSGVGFQETQYF; CDR3nt: TGTGCCAGTCGTTCGGGGGTCGGATTCCAAGAGACCCAGTACTTC
j_gene: TRBJ1-5; v_gene: TRBV27; abundance: NA; d_gene: NA; len: 17; CDR3aa: CASREKQGLYSNQPQHF; CDR3nt: TGTGCCAGCAGGGAAAAACAGGGCCTATATAGCAATCAGCCCCAGCATTTT
j_gene: TRBJ2-2; v_gene: TRBV6-1; abundance: NA; d_gene: TRBD2; len: 17; CDR3aa: CASSEGLAGFNTGELFF; CDR3nt: TGTGCCAGCAGTGAAGGACTAGCGGGTTTCAACACCGGGGAGCTGTTTTTT
j_gene: TRBJ2-7; v_gene: TRBV4-2; abundance: NA; d_gene: NA; len: 15; CDR3aa: CASSQGTVAGYEQYF; CDR3nt: TGTGCCAGCAGCCAAGGGACAGTGGCTGGCTACGAGCAGTACTTC
j_gene: TRBJ2-2; v_gene: TRBV6-5; abundance: NA; d_gene: NA; len: 16; CDR3aa: CASSYGADRNTGELFF; CDR3nt: TGTGCCAGCAGTTATGGTGCGGACAGGAACACCGGGGAGCTGTTTTTT
j_gene: TRBJ2-1; v_gene: TRBV4-1; abundance: few; d_gene: TRBD1; len: 16; CDR3aa: CASSQPGTGKNNEQFF; CDR3nt: TGCGCCAGCAGCCAACCTGGGACAGGGAAGAACAATGAGCAGTTCTTC
j_gene: TRBJ2-5; v_gene: TRBV7-7; abundance: NA; d_gene: TRBD2; len: 17; CDR3aa: CASSRTSGRAGAETQYF; CDR3nt: TGTGCCAGCAGCAGGACTAGCGGGAGGGCCGGGGCAGAGACCCAGTACTTC
j_gene: TRBJ1-1; v_gene: TRBV2; abundance: NA; d_gene: NA; len: 16; CDR3aa: CASSTQGRGGFTEAFF; CDR3nt: TGTGCCAGCAGTACACAGGGCCGGGGGGGTTTCACTGAAGCTTTCTTT
j_gene: TRBJ2-5; v_gene: TRBV27; abundance: NA; d_gene: TRBD2; len: 17; CDR3aa: CASSTGTSGRGGETQYF; CDR3nt: TGTGCCAGCAGCACAGGGACTAGCGGGAGGGGTGGAGAGACCCAGTACTTC
j_gene: TRBJ2-3; v_gene: TRBV6-1; abundance: NA; d_gene: TRBD1; len: 15; CDR3aa: CASSPRTGPPDTQYF; CDR3nt: TGTGCCAGCAGTCCCCGGACAGGGCCCCCAGATACGCAGTATTTT
j_gene: TRBJ2-2; v_gene: TRBV6-5; abundance: NA; d_gene: NA; len: 14; CDR3aa: CASRDLGMNGELFF; CDR3nt: TGTGCCAGCAGGGACTTGGGGATGAACGGGGAGCTGTTTTTT
j_gene: TRBJ2-7; v_gene: TRBV28; abundance: NA; d_gene: NA; len: 11; CDR3aa: CASSLSGIQYF; CDR3nt: TGTGCCAGCAGTTTATCGGGGATCCAGTACTTC
j_gene: TRBJ2-1; v_gene: TRBV4-2; abundance: NA; d_gene: TRBD1; len: 15; CDR3aa: CASSQRDSPYNEQFF; CDR3nt: TGTGCCAGCAGCCAGAGGGACAGCCCCTACAATGAGCAGTTCTTC
j_gene: TRBJ2-4; v_gene: TRBV29-1; abundance: NA; d_gene: TRBD2; len: 14; CDR3aa: CSVEADGGENIQYF; CDR3nt: TGCAGCGTTGAAGCCGATGGGGGGGAAAACATTCAGTACTTC
j_gene: TRBJ2-7; v_gene: TRBV27; abundance: NA; d_gene: TRBD1; len: 21; CDR3aa: CASSFTGTGVLRPGVSYEQYF; CDR3nt: TGTGCCAGCAGTTTTACCGGGACAGGGGTACTCAGACCTGGAGTCTCCTACGAGCAGTACTTC
j_gene: TRBJ2-3; v_gene: TRBV7-6; abundance: few; d_gene: TRBD2; len: 18; CDR3aa: CASSLAIGLAGAVDTQYF; CDR3nt: TGTGCCAGCAGCTTAGCGATTGGACTAGCGGGAGCTGTGGATACGCAGTATTTT
j_gene: TRBJ2-5; v_gene: TRBV28; abundance: NA; d_gene: TRBD1; len: 14; CDR3aa: CASTGLRGLETQYF; CDR3nt: TGTGCCAGCACCGGACTCAGGGGGCTCGAGACCCAGTACTTC
j_gene: TRBJ1-2; v_gene: TRBV2; abundance: NA; d_gene: NA; len: 14; CDR3aa: CASSEGTGSYGYTF; CDR3nt: TGTGCCAGCAGTGAAGGGACGGGGTCATATGGCTACACCTTC
j_gene: TRBJ2-5; v_gene: TRBV6-6; abundance: NA; d_gene: NA; len: 12; CDR3aa: CASSQFQETQYF; CDR3nt: TGTGCCAGCAGTCAGTTCCAAGAGACCCAGTACTTC
j_gene: TRBJ2-7; v_gene: TRBV9; abundance: NA; d_gene: TRBD2; len: 17; CDR3aa: CASSPEGGEREPYEQYF; CDR3nt: TGTGCCAGCAGCCCGGAAGGGGGGGAGCGGGAGCCCTACGAGCAGTACTTC
j_gene: TRBJ2-7; v_gene: TRBV18; abundance: NA; d_gene: TRBD2; len: 16; CDR3aa: CASSLFGLAGDYEQYF; CDR3nt: TGTGCCAGCTCACTCTTCGGACTAGCGGGAGACTACGAGCAGTACTTC
j_gene: TRBJ2-7; v_gene: TRBV10-1; abundance: once; d_gene: TRBD2; len: 16; CDR3aa: CASSGDPGLAFYEQYF; CDR3nt: TGCGCCAGCAGTGGGGACCCGGGACTAGCGTTTTACGAGCAGTACTTC
j_gene: TRBJ2-7; v_gene: TRBV19; abundance: NA; d_gene: NA; len: 14; CDR3aa: CASGAGAGDNEQYF; CDR3nt: TGTGCCAGCGGGGCGGGGGCGGGAGACAACGAGCAGTACTTC
j_gene: TRBJ1-1; v_gene: TRBV20-1; abundance: NA; d_gene: NA; len: 11; CDR3aa: CSANRDTEAFF; CDR3nt: TGCAGTGCCAACCGGGACACTGAAGCTTTCTTT
j_gene: TRBJ2-7; v_gene: TRBV27; abundance: NA; d_gene: NA; len: 14; CDR3aa: CASSGASLSYEQYF; CDR3nt: TGTGCCAGCAGTGGAGCGAGCCTCTCCTACGAGCAGTACTTC
j_gene: TRBJ2-5; v_gene: TRBV13; abundance: once; d_gene: NA; len: 16; CDR3aa: CASSLDHLGHYRTQYF; CDR3nt: TGTGCCAGCAGCTTAGATCATTTGGGGCATTATAGGACCCAGTACTTC
j_gene: TRBJ1-2; v_gene: TRBV6-1; abundance: NA; d_gene: NA; len: 16; CDR3aa: CASSAGRILWDYGYTF; CDR3nt: TGTGCCAGCAGTGCTGGGAGGATCCTTTGGGACTATGGCTACACCTTC
j_gene: TRBJ2-5; v_gene: TRBV7-8; abundance: NA; d_gene: NA; len: 13; CDR3aa: CASSLGLLETQYF; CDR3nt: TGTGCCAGCAGCTTAGGGCTTTTGGAGACCCAGTACTTC
j_gene: TRBJ2-1; v_gene: TRBV7-6; abundance: NA; d_gene: TRBD2; len: 16; CDR3aa: CASSPREGGGKNEQFF; CDR3nt: TGTGCCAGCAGCCCGCGGGAAGGCGGGGGGAAGAATGAGCAGTTCTTC
j_gene: TRBJ2-1; v_gene: TRBV7-9; abundance: NA; d_gene: TRBD2; len: 17; CDR3aa: CASSLEASGSSYNEQFF; CDR3nt: TGTGCCAGCAGCTTAGAGGCTAGCGGGAGCTCCTACAATGAGCAGTTCTTC
j_gene: TRBJ2-3; v_gene: TRBV4-1; abundance: NA; d_gene: TRBD2; len: 17; CDR3aa: CASSPFLAGGGTDTQYF; CDR3nt: TGCGCCAGCAGCCCCTTCCTAGCGGGAGGGGGGACAGATACGCAGTATTTT
j_gene: TRBJ2-2; v_gene: TRBV15; abundance: NA; d_gene: NA; len: 15; CDR3aa: CATSREKVATGELFF; CDR3nt: TGTGCCACCAGCAGAGAAAAAGTCGCGACCGGGGAGCTGTTTTTT
j_gene: TRBJ2-1; v_gene: TRBV29-1; abundance: NA; d_gene: NA; len: 14; CDR3aa: CSVYRQEKYNEQFF; CDR3nt: TGCAGCGTTTATAGACAGGAGAAATACAATGAGCAGTTCTTC
j_gene: TRBJ2-3; v_gene: TRBV5-1; abundance: NA; d_gene: TRBD2; len: 15; CDR3aa: CASTVTSGISNTQYF; CDR3nt: TGCGCCAGCACCGTGACTAGCGGGATAAGTAATACGCAGTATTTT
j_gene: TRBJ1-6; v_gene: TRBV18; abundance: NA; d_gene: NA; len: 17; CDR3aa: CASSHRSAEYAGSPLHF; CDR3nt: TGTGCCAGCTCACATCGGTCGGCAGAATACGCAGGTTCACCCCTCCACTTT